This T cell receptor beta chain was documented in a study of cytomegalovirus exposure and HLA in healthy donors. Study-wide background: Within the Caucasian-associated ancestry cluster were more than 75% of the roughly 400 genotyped donors.

Germline CDR1 MNHNS, CDR2 SASEGT. Trimming removed 4 bases from V and 3 bases from J; junction bases left unmatched: 6. The CDR3 spans 14 residues. The primer mix had 60 Vbeta and 13 Jbeta primers. Generated by immunoSEQ multiplex PCR, the TCRdb table keeps only in-frame clones and is missing some. This table holds about 120,000 clones, about 60% found once. A note on this clone: What it binds is not known.

Study results and caveats: Common viral pathogens seemed to be connected with several of the most significant clusters, according to a later analysis. For most subjects, TCR beta sequences were reported to predict HLA-A and HLA-B alleles with accuracy.

Input material: PBMCs. V usage is TRBV6-1 and J usage is TRBJ2-7; 7 bases map to TRBD2. This sequence originates from a man in his forties or fifties in good health and CMV-seropositive. CDR3 region: CASSVGGGVYEQYF. The CDR3, as DNA: TGTGCCAGCAGTGTCGGTGGGGGGGTCTACGAGCAGTACTTC.